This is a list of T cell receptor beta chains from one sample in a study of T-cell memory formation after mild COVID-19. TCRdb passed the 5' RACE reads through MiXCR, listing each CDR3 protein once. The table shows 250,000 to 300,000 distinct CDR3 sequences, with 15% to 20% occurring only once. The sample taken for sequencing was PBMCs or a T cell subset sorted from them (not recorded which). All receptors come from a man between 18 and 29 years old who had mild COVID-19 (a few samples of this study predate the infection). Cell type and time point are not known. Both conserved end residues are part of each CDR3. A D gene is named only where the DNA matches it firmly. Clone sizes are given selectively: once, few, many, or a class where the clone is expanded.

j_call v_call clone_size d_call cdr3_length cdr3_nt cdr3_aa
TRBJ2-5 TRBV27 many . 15 TGTGCCAGCAGTTTCGGCCAGGGCCAACAAGAGACCCAGTACTTC CASSFGQGQQETQYF
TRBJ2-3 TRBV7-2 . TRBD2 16 TGTGCCAGCAGCTCCCCTCTGCGGGGGGCCACAGATACGCAGTATTTT CASSSPLRGATDTQYF
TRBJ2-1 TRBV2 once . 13 TGTGCCAGCGGGGCGGGGTTGGACAATGAGCAGTTCTTC CASGAGLDNEQFF
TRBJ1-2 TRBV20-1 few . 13 TGCAGTGCTAGAGTTGCAGGGTACTATGGCTACACCTTC CSARVAGYYGYTF
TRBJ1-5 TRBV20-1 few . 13 TGCAGTGCCATTGACCGGGGGAATCAGCCCCAGCATTTT CSAIDRGNQPQHF
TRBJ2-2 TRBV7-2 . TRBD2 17 TGTGCCAGCAGCTCCCCGGGGGGGGGCGCGAACACCGGGGAGCTGTTTTTT CASSSPGGGANTGELFF
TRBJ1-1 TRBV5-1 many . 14 TGCGCCAGCAGCTTGGGGCCGTCCGGTACTGAAGCTTTCTTT CASSLGPSGTEAFF
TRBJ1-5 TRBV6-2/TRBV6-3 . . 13 TGTGCCAGCAGTTACGGCACCAATCAGCCCCAGCATTTT CASSYGTNQPQHF
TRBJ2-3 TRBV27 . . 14 TGTGCCAGCAGCCAACAACAGGGCACAGATACGCAGTATTTT CASSQQQGTDTQYF
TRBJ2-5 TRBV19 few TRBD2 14 TGTGCCAGTAGTGACGGACTAGTCCAGGAGACCCAGTACTTC CASSDGLVQETQYF
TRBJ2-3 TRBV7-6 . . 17 TGTGCCAGCAGCTTAGCGCTGTTCTCAAGCGTCACAGATACGCAGTATTTT CASSLALFSSVTDTQYF
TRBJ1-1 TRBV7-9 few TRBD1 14 TGTTCCAGCAGCTTCACAGGGGCCAACACTGAAGCTTTCTTT CSSSFTGANTEAFF
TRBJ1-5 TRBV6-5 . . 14 TGTGCCAGCCGGCGGGCGGGGGGCAATCAGCCCCAGCATTTT CASRRAGGNQPQHF
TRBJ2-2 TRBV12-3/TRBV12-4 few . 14 TGTGCCAGCAGCCCGGGCAAAGGGACCGGGGAGCTGTTTTTT CASSPGKGTGELFF